Following are 9 T cell receptor beta chains from one sample sequenced in a study of blood T cell dynamics during melanoma immunotherapy. Measured with immunoSEQ multiplex PCR; TCRdb has only the in-frame clones, and not every one. The table records several thousand clones, 70% to 85% of them present only once. The time point here: pre-treatment baseline. Specimen: blood, collected from a patient treated with checkpoint blockade. All receptors derive from a human donor with melanoma.

The J gene is TRBJ1-1, the V gene TRBV4-1; D not certain. CDR3 length: 16 residues. V dropped 4 bases and J dropped 0 bases, with 15 bases sitting between them. Germline V gives CDR1 MGHRA, CDR2 YSYEKL. CDR3 loop: CASSLPSGGMNTEAFF. DNA of the CDR3: TGCGCCAGCAGCCTGCCTTCGGGAGGCATGAACACTGAAGCTTTCTTT.

The CDR3 spells CASSLVSGTEAFF. CDR3 sequence (DNA): TGTGCCAGCAGCTTAGTCAGCGGCACTGAAGCTTTCTTT. V gene TRBV7-9 combines with J gene TRBJ1-1; D is unresolved. Germline CDR1 is SEHNR and CDR2 is FQNEAQ (reference sequence). The CDR3 sequence is 13 residues long. V lost 1 base and J 4 bases, leaving 7 bases between the germline ends. Drawing the rest from reference TRBV7-9 and TRBJ1-1, the complete variable domain is DTGVSQNPRHKITKRGQNVTFRCDPISEHNRLYWYRQTLGQGPEFLTYFQNEAQLEKSRLLSDRFSAERPKGSFSTLEIQRTEQGDSAMYLCASSLVSGTEAFFGQGTRLTVV.

This chain links TRBV5-1 with TRBJ2-2; 10 bases map to TRBD2. The CDR3 extends over 16 amino acids. The germline gives CDR1 SGHRS, CDR2 YFSETQ. Trimming cost V 5 bases and J 4 bases; bases outside gene matches: 8. The CDR3 protein is CASRPRTSGITGELFF. In DNA form, the CDR3 reads TGCGCCAGCAGACCGAGGACTAGCGGCATCACCGGGGAGCTGTTTTTT.

This chain connects TRBV5-1 to TRBJ2-5; the match to TRBD2 covers 9 bases. Germline assignment: CDR1 SGHRS and CDR2 YFSETQ. CDR3 length: 17 amino acids. Unmatched junction bases numbered 8, after V lost 0 bases and J lost 2 bases. CDR3 protein: CASSLAGLAGSQETQYF. CDR3 DNA: TGCGCCAGCAGCTTGGCCGGGCTAGCGGGGTCTCAAGAGACCCAGTACTTC.

V and J are TRBV5-8 and TRBJ1-3; D gene unclear. This CDR3 comprises 15 residues. The V end was cut by 6 bases, the J end by 0 bases, with 13 bases between. Germline assignment: CDR1 SGHTS and CDR2 YDEGEE. CDR3 amino acids: CASNPFQSSGNTIYF. CDR3 DNA sequence: TGTGCCAGCAACCCCTTTCAGAGCTCTGGAAACACCATATATTTT.

The V gene is TRBV7-2, the J gene TRBJ2-7, with D hard to call. The CDR3 covers 16 residues. V lost 2 bases, J lost 0 bases, and 14 bases lay in between. Germline V gives CDR1 SGHTA, CDR2 FQGNSA. Written as DNA, the CDR3 is TGTGCCAGCAGCTTAATCGGTAGCCAAAGCTCCTACGAGCAGTACTTC. Amino acids: CASSLIGSQSSYEQYF.

This clone was found a few times. CDR3 loop: CASSELRQGAQHF. The CDR3 DNA reads as TGTGCCAGCAGTGAATTGAGACAGGGAGCCCAGCATTTT. The V call is TRBV6-1, the J call TRBJ1-5; the match to TRBD1 covers 7 bases. With 2 bases clipped from V and 11 bases from J, the junction kept 6 bases outside the gene matches. The CDR3 totals 13 residues. CDR1 MNHNS and CDR2 SASEGT come from the germline V gene.

This clone was counted once. V and J are TRBV7-2 and TRBJ1-3; no reliable D call. Germline CDR1 reads SGHTA; CDR2 reads FQGNSA. The CDR3 covers 13 residues. V shed 5 bases and J shed 2 bases, with 7 bases lying between them. In DNA, the CDR3 is TGTGCCAGCAGCGGGTTAGCTGGAAACACCATATATTTT. Residues: CASSGLAGNTIYF.

Note on this clone: One end of the junction does not line up with germline, which may come from a read error. The CDR3 protein is CASSLAAALSKEKLFF. CDR3 nucleotide sequence: TGTGCCAGCAGCTTAGCGGCGGCCTTATCTAAGGAAAAACTGTTTTTT. The chain has TRBV7-9 and TRBJ1-4; no clear D gene. CDR1 is SEHNR and CDR2 is FQNEAQ in the germline V gene (reference sequence). This CDR3 has 16 residues.